This passage covers 24 T cell receptor beta chains from one sample sequenced in a study of blood T cells in healthy people across ages. Alongside a J-beta primer mix, a sample-barcoded 5' primer served in a second PCR lasting 7 to 11 cycles. MiXCR, applied by TCRdb to the 5' RACE reads, yields one record per CDR3 protein. The data hold about 1.5 million distinct CDR3 sequences, with around 40% observed a single time. Sequencing used blood. These receptors were taken from a woman aged 18-29 years in good health.

The rearrangement links TRBV5-1 to TRBJ2-1; D might be TRBD1 (6 bases). The length of the CDR3 is 14 residues. The germline gives CDR1 SGHRS, CDR2 YFSETQ. Trimming left V 7 bases short and J 6 bases short, with 17 bases between. Written as DNA, the CDR3 is TGCGCCAGCGGACAGCCGCCGGGGTCCAATGAGCAGTTCTTC. Translating it yields CASGQPPGSNEQFF. Variable domain in full (rest from reference TRBV5-1 and TRBJ2-1): KAGVTQTPRYLIKTRGQQVTLSCSPISGHRSVSWYQQTPGQGLQFLFEYFSETQRNKGNFPGRFSGRQFSNSRSEMNVSTLELGDSALYLCASGQPPGSNEQFFGPGTRLTVL.

The chain is built from TRBV6-5 and TRBJ1-1; no clear D gene. V lost 0 bases, J lost 7 bases, and 18 bases lay in between. This CDR3 has 16 amino acids. Germline values: CDR1 MNHEY, CDR2 SVGAGI. CDR3 in amino acids: CASSYSIRAILGEAFF. The DNA for the CDR3 is TGTGCCAGCAGTTACTCGATACGGGCGATCCTCGGTGAAGCTTTCTTT.

With respect to this clonotype: This clone may be a read error of a much larger clone one base away. The chain joins TRBV7-2 to TRBJ1-5; TRBD1 aligns across 7 bases. The V and J ends lost 5 bases and 7 bases, in that order; junction bases with no gene match: 8. Germline V gene lookup returns CDR1 SGHTA and CDR2 FQGNSA. The CDR3 runs to 14 residues. Here the CDR3 DNA reads TGTGCCAGCAGCGTATACAGGGGAGAGCAGCCCCAGCATTTT. Translated, it gives CASSVYRGEQPQHF.

This chain joins TRBV18 and TRBJ2-1; maybe TRBD1 (5 bases). V shed 3 bases and J shed 9 bases, with 24 bases lying between them. The germline CDR1 and CDR2 sequences are KGHSH and LQKENI. CDR3 size: 17 residues. The CDR3 DNA reads TGTGCCAGCTCACCTTTAGGTATTGGGCTAAATACAGGTGAGCAGTTCTTC. It encodes CASSPLGIGLNTGEQFF.

The chain combines TRBV12-3 or TRBV12-4 with TRBJ1-2; D not certain. The CDR3 is 12 amino acids. V lost 3 bases and J lost 9, with 11 bases in between. For the CDR3, the DNA is TGTGCCAGCAGTTTGCCGGGTACGAGCTACACCTTC. It codes for CASSLPGTSYTF.

As concerns this clonotype: This may arise from a read error, as a much more abundant clone is one base away. The chain is built from TRBV4-3 and TRBJ1-6; D call uncertain. The CDR3 covers 16 residues. CDR1 is LGHNA, CDR2 YSLEER, per germline. For the CDR3, the DNA is TGCGCCAGCAGCCAAGATCCGGGCTCCTATAATCCACCCCTCCACTTT. Translating it yields CASSQDPGSYNPPLHF.

There are a few counts of this clonotype. The chain has TRBV2 and TRBJ1-5; weak D call: TRBD1 (5 bases). CDR3 length: 14 amino acids. Germline V gene data show CDR1 as SNHLY and CDR2 as FYNNEI. Deletions cut 6 bases from V and 3 bases from J, with 12 bases between. The CDR3 DNA reads TGTGCCAGCAGGGGGGACGCTAACAATCAGCCCCAGCATTTT. The encoded protein is CASRGDANNQPQHF. Full variable domain (rest looked up from reference TRBV2 and TRBJ1-5): EPEVTQTPSHQVTQMGQEVILRCVPISNHLYFYWYRQILGQKVEFLVSFYNNEISEKSEIFDDQFSVERPDGSNFTLKIRSTKLEDSAMYFCASRGDANNQPQHFGDGTRLSIL.

The chain employs TRBV10-3 and TRBJ2-7; the match to TRBD1 covers 8 bases. V lost 6 bases and J lost 6; bases outside the gene matches: 4. The germline CDR1 and CDR2 sequences are ENHRY and SYGVKD. CDR3 length equals 12 residues. This CDR3 reads CAIRTTGGEQYF. The CDR3 bases are TGTGCCATCAGGACTACAGGGGGCGAGCAGTACTTC.

The rearrangement links TRBV9 to TRBJ2-7; 7 bases match TRBD2. The germline V gene encodes CDR1 SGDLS and CDR2 YYNGEE. Trimming took 8 bases from V and 7 from J; bases not matched to a gene: 21. This CDR3 has 16 amino acids. The CDR3 protein is CASSGGSLGSYNEQYF. CDR3 nucleotide sequence: TGTGCCAGTTCCGGCGGGAGCTTGGGATCCTACAATGAGCAGTACTTC.

The chain joins TRBV20-1 to TRBJ2-1; no definite D call. The germline gives CDR1 DFQATT, CDR2 SNEGSKA (reference sequence). V lost 6 bases and J 1 base, leaving 13 bases between the germline ends. The CDR3 is 14 residues long. Here the CDR3 DNA reads TGCAGTGCCAGACCCACCGGGTCCTACAATGAGCAGTTCTTC. Protein: CSARPTGSYNEQFF.

Details on this clonotype: A much larger clone lies one base from this, so it may be a read error. V is TRBV4-3 and J is TRBJ2-3; D might be TRBD2 (5 bases). From germline, CDR1 is LGHNA and CDR2 YSLEER. The CDR3 totals 15 residues. CDR3: CASSQDLAGTDMQYF. As DNA, the CDR3 is TGCGCCAGCAGCCAAGATTTGGCGGGCACAGATATGCAGTATTTT.

V and J are TRBV2 and TRBJ2-7, with TRBD2 matching over 10 bases. The germline V gene encodes CDR1 SNHLY and CDR2 FYNNEI. The CDR3 contains 15 residues. V shed 8 bases, J shed 7 bases, and the junction held 14 bases outside the gene matches. The CDR3 region is CASQNPSGSWDEQYF. CDR3 DNA sequence: TGTGCCAGCCAGAATCCTAGCGGGAGTTGGGATGAGCAGTACTTC. Variable domain in full (rest from reference TRBV2 and TRBJ2-7): EPEVTQTPSHQVTQMGQEVILRCVPISNHLYFYWYRQILGQKVEFLVSFYNNEISEKSEIFDDQFSVERPDGSNFTLKIRSTKLEDSAMYFCASQNPSGSWDEQYFGPGTRLTVT.

The rearrangement links TRBV27 to TRBJ2-1, with D perhaps TRBD2 (6 bases). Germline CDR1 reads MNHEY; CDR2 reads SMNVEV (reference sequence). This CDR3 is built from 13 residues. V shed 5 bases and J shed 7 bases, with 12 bases lying between them. CDR3 protein: CASSDLGGNEQFF. CDR3 in DNA: TGTGCCAGCAGTGACCTCGGGGGAAATGAGCAGTTCTTC.

J is TRBJ1-4 and V is TRBV5-1; the D is unclear. The V end was cut by 4 bases, the J end by 10 bases, with 20 bases between. The CDR3 loop spans 15 amino acids. Germline CDR1 SGHRS, CDR2 YFSETQ. CDR3 nucleotides: TGCGCCAGCAGCCCGAACTCCGAGAGGTATGGAAAACTGTTTTTT. Translating it yields CASSPNSERYGKLFF.

This clonotype has just a few counts. The chain links TRBV6-1 to TRBJ2-6; a weak D match, TRBD2 (7 bases). The V end lost 7 bases, the J end lost 0 bases, and 16 bases lay between the germline ends. The V gene's germline CDR1 is MNHNS and CDR2 SASEGT. The CDR3 consists of 17 residues. The CDR3 sequence: CASKKGGFHSGANVLTF. CDR3 sequence (DNA): TGTGCCAGCAAAAAGGGGGGGTTTCACTCTGGGGCCAACGTCCTGACTTTC.

This chain uses TRBV29-1 with TRBJ2-7; 10 bases are shared with TRBD1. The CDR3 is 14 residues long. Germline V lookup: CDR1 SQVTM, CDR2 ANQGSEA. Trimming took 4 bases from V and 1 from J; bases not matched to a gene: 4. CDR3 sequence: CSVARDRGSYEQYF. CDR3 bases: TGCAGCGTTGCCCGGGACAGGGGTTCCTACGAGCAGTACTTC.

The genes are TRBV28 and TRBJ1-2; the D gene is possibly TRBD1 (6 bases). The CDR3 runs to 14 residues. Trimming cost V 8 bases and J 4 bases, with 17 bases left between them. The germline gives CDR1 MDHEN, CDR2 SYDVKM. CDR3 amino acids: CASGVTGTIYGYTF. The CDR3 DNA reads as TGTGCCAGCGGCGTAACCGGGACAATCTATGGCTACACCTTC.

A few counts support this clonotype. This chain joins TRBV6-5 and TRBJ1-5; the D is unclear. Trimming took 0 bases from V and 2 from J, leaving 8 bases between them. Looked up from germline, CDR1 is MNHEY and CDR2 is SVGAGI. This CDR3 is 15 amino acids long. The CDR3 loop reads CASSYSQIRNQPQHF. The CDR3 DNA reads TGTGCCAGCAGTTACTCCCAGATACGCAATCAGCCCCAGCATTTT.

J is TRBJ2-6 and V is TRBV5-8; 9 nucleotides agree with TRBD2. This CDR3 has 18 amino acids. CDR1 SGHTS and CDR2 YDEGEE come from the germline V gene. Trimming at V came to 5 bases and at J to 2 bases, leaving 11 bases not matched to a gene. The CDR3 DNA reads as TGTGCCAGCAGTCGACGTAGCGGGAGTTTTACTGGGGCCAACGTCCTGACTTTC. It translates to CASSRRSGSFTGANVLTF.

The rearrangement joins TRBV7-6 to TRBJ1-1; weak D call: TRBD1 (5 bases). The CDR3 runs 15 residues. V lost 2 bases and J lost 1, with 11 bases in between. Per the germline V gene, CDR1 is SGHVS and CDR2 is FNYEAQ. The CDR3 DNA sequence: TGTGCCAGCAGCTTATATCAGGGCGGGAACACTGAAGCTTTCTTT. It is translated as CASSLYQGGNTEAFF.

This clonotype was detected a few times. V is TRBV15 and J is TRBJ2-4, with 12 bases fitting TRBD2. The germline V gene has CDR1 LNHNV and CDR2 YYDKDF (reference sequence). V gave up 3 bases and J gave up 0 bases; unmatched junction bases: 6. CDR3 size: 18 residues. The CDR3 nucleotides read TGTGCCACCAGCAGGGGACTAGCGGGCATACTAGCCAAAAACATTCAGTACTTC. It specifies CATSRGLAGILAKNIQYF.

The rearrangement joins TRBV28 to TRBJ1-2; possibly TRBD1 for D (6 bases). Between the trimmed V and J ends, which lost 4 bases and 3 bases, there was a span of 24 bases. From germline, CDR1 is MDHEN and CDR2 SYDVKM. This CDR3 has 18 amino acids. The CDR3 reads CASSYPLGVGGLHYGYTF. CDR3 bases: TGTGCCAGCAGTTACCCCCTTGGGGTAGGGGGGCTGCACTATGGCTACACCTTC.

This clonotype has more than one count but fewer than ten. This sequence joins TRBV6-5 and TRBJ2-7; D is possibly TRBD1 (5 bases). The end of the DNA is better explained by TRBJ2-5, so the J call may be wrong. The CDR3 length is 13 residues. Germline CDR1 MNHEY, CDR2 SVGAGI. CDR3 in DNA: TGTGCCAGCACTGGACAAGCCCTAGAGACCCAGTACTTC. The encoded protein is CASTGQALETQYF.

This clonotype was observed a handful of times. CDR3 sequence: CASSLRFDRSGNQPQHF. DNA of the CDR3: TGTGCCAGCAGCTTACGGTTTGACAGGTCCGGCAATCAGCCCCAGCATTTT. V gene TRBV7-2 combines with J gene TRBJ1-5; D may be TRBD1 (6 bases). Germline values: CDR1 SGHTA, CDR2 FQGNSA. This CDR3 spans 17 amino acids. Trimming left V 2 bases short and J 2 bases short, with 16 bases between.